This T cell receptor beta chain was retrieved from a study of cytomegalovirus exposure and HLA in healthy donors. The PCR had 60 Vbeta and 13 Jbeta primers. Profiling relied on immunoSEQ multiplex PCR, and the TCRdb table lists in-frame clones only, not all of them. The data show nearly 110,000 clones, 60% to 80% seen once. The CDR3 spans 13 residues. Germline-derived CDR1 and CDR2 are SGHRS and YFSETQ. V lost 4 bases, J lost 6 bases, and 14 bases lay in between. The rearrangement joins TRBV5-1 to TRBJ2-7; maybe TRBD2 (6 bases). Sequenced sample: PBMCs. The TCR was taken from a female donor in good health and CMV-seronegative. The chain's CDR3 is CASSLLGGLEQYF. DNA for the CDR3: TGCGCCAGCAGCCTCCTGGGAGGACTCGAGCAGTACTTC.